This T cell receptor (beta chain) was observed in a study of cytomegalovirus exposure and HLA in healthy donors. Study results and caveats: CMV serostatus alone was available as immune exposure information. As a later analysis showed, several of the most significant clusters appeared to be linked to common viral pathogens. Accounts indicate the classifier identified cytomegalovirus status with strong specificity and sensitivity. It was assumed in the presence/absence analyses that sequencing depth was roughly uniform across donors.

This CDR3 has 18 amino acids. Trimming cost V 0 bases and J 5 bases; bases outside gene matches: 14. CDR1 is SNHLY, CDR2 FYNNEI, per germline. The PCR employed 60 Vbeta primers together with 13 Jbeta primers. Method: immunoSEQ multiplex PCR; TCRdb's copy keeps in-frame clones and lacks some. The sample lists some 120,000 clones, over 65% occurring once. This clone was picked up one time. What it binds is not known. The rearrangement joins TRBV2 to TRBJ2-5, with 8 bases identical to TRBD2. The source is a man aged 50 to 59 in good health and CMV-seronegative. Sequencing was done on a sample of PBMCs. This CDR3 reads CASSEALGGAGGRETQYF. For the CDR3, the DNA is TGTGCCAGCAGTGAAGCGCTCGGGGGGGCGGGGGGTAGGGAGACCCAGTACTTC.